The sequence of this T cell receptor beta chain was determined in a study of blood T cell repertoires in COVID-19. Study-wide context: Samples came from the United States, Italy and Spain, spanning acute and convalescent COVID-19. T cells, B-cell-depleted T cells, or PBMCs provided the cDNA or gDNA that served as material.

TCRdb keeps only in-frame clones here, not all; method: immunoSEQ multiplex PCR. The sample has about 110,000 clones; roughly 76% are singletons. This CDR3 is built from 21 residues. Germline CDR1 and CDR2: MGHRA and YSYEKL. Trimming at V came to 1 base and at J to 8 bases, leaving 19 bases not matched to a gene. What was sequenced was peripheral blood. The origin of this receptor is a woman aged 55-70 years with acute or convalescent COVID-19. This chain uses TRBV4-1 with TRBJ2-1; 14 bases are a match to TRBD2. This chain's CDR3 is CASSQVPGKARLAGGPDEQFF. The DNA of the CDR3 is TGCGCCAGCAGCCAAGTACCGGGTAAGGCCCGACTAGCGGGGGGGCCTGATGAGCAGTTCTTC.